The clone carrying this T cell receptor beta chain was detected ten times or more. The data were taken from a study of T cells in Graves' hyperthyroidism and ophthalmopathy. Trimming left V 0 bases short and J 0 bases short, with 4 bases between. The CDR3 is 14 amino acids. The germline gives CDR1 LGHDT, CDR2 YNNKEL (reference sequence). Researchers took RNA transcripts and amplified the TCR beta CDR3 regions from them. A set of HTBI primers served as the primers for a first-round RT-PCR of the TCR CDR3. TCRdb passed the multiplex PCR reads through MiXCR, listing each CDR3 protein once. The table lists 730,000 or so distinct CDR3 sequences, under 20% of them singletons.

This chain connects TRBV3-1 to TRBJ2-3; D is undetermined. The origin of this receptor is a woman aged 45-65 years with Graves' hyperthyroidism that later progressed to Graves' ophthalmopathy. Material for sequencing was blood. In DNA, the CDR3 is TGTGCCAGCAGCCAAGACAGAAGCACAGATACGCAGTATTTT. Its translation: CASSQDRSTDTQYF.